This is a list of T cell receptor beta chains from one sample in a study of T cell changes during pregnancy in multiple sclerosis. This table comes from immunoSEQ multiplex PCR, and its TCRdb copy is limited to in-frame clones, with some not included. The sample lists 30,000 to 45,000 clones, around 92% occurring once. Sequencing was carried out using PBMCs (not recorded whether the cells were cultured). These receptors originate from a female donor with multiple sclerosis, enrolled in a pregnancy study. Both conserved end residues are part of each CDR3. A D gene is named only where the DNA matches it firmly. Clone size is not always given. Where it is, it says once, few, many or a class for expanded clones.

clone size | J gene | V gene | D gene | CDR3 DNA | CDR3 protein
- | TRBJ1-1 | TRBV7-2 | - | TGTGCCAGCAGCTTAGCGTACGCGGTCACTGAAGCTTTCTTT | CASSLAYAVTEAFF
once | TRBJ2-5 | TRBV5-8 | TRBD2 | TGTGCCAGCAGCTTCTTTGGTAGCGGGCAAGAGACCCAGTACTTC | CASSFFGSGQETQYF
- | TRBJ2-5 | TRBV27 | TRBD2 | TGTGCCAGCAGTTCTCGCCTAGCGGGGGGAGAGACCCAGTACTTC | CASSSRLAGGETQYF
- | TRBJ2-7 | TRBV25-1 | TRBD1 | TGTGCCAGCAGTGATGTTGGACAGGGGGGCGAGCAGTACTTC | CASSDVGQGGEQYF
once | TRBJ2-7 | TRBV13 | - | TGTGCCAGCAGCCCGCGTGAAGGACAGAGCTCCTACGAGCAGTACTTC | CASSPREGQSSYEQYF
- | TRBJ2-7 | TRBV18 | - | TGTGCCAGCTCACCATTGAACTCCTACGAGCAGTACTTC | CASSPLNSYEQYF
- | TRBJ2-1 | TRBV10-1 | TRBD2 | TGCGCCAGCAGTGATCATAGCGGGGGCCCGCCCAATGAGCAGTTCTTC | CASSDHSGGPPNEQFF
- | TRBJ1-5 | TRBV6-1 | TRBD1 | TGTGCCAGCATTCCGGGACAGCATAGCAATCAGCCCCAGCATTTT | CASIPGQHSNQPQHF
- | TRBJ2-7 | TRBV5-1 | TRBD2 | TGCGCCAGCAGCTTGTTGTCTAGCGGGAGCTACGAGCAGTACTTC | CASSLLSSGSYEQYF
- | TRBJ2-3 | TRBV7-3 | - | TGTGCCAGCAGCTTGAATAGCCCTGTCACAGATACGCAGTATTTT | CASSLNSPVTDTQYF
- | TRBJ1-5 | TRBV4-2 | - | TGTGCCAGCAGCCAAGCGATCAATCAGCCCCAGCATTTT | CASSQAINQPQHF
once | TRBJ2-7 | TRBV4-2 | TRBD2 | TGTGCCAGCAGCCGCAAAAAGAGTAGCGGGAGAAGGTACGAGCAGTACTTC | CASSRKKSSGRRYEQYF
once | TRBJ1-3 | TRBV5-1 | TRBD1 | TGCGCCAGCAGCAGGAACTCAGGGGGCAGGTCTGGAAACACCATATATTTT | CASSRNSGGRSGNTIYF
- | TRBJ2-5 | TRBV11-2 | - | TGTGCCAGCAGCTTAATGGGATCAGGGGTAGAGACCCAGTACTTC | CASSLMGSGVETQYF
- | TRBJ2-3 | TRBV29-1 | - | TGCAGCGTTGAAGATGGAGAGGGGCTCTGGGGGGATACGCAGTATTTT | CSVEDGEGLWGDTQYF
- | TRBJ2-5 | TRBV29-1 | TRBD2 | TGCAGCGCCGAGGGCGGGAGCGAGACCCAGTACTTC | CSAEGGSETQYF
- | TRBJ2-1 | TRBV7-2 | TRBD2 | TGTGCCAGCAGCCACTTGGGACTACCCATGGCCAATGAGCAGTTCTTC | CASSHLGLPMANEQFF
- | TRBJ2-1 | TRBV2 | - | TGTGCCAGCACCGACAGACTAGTCTACAATGAGCAGTTCTTC | CASTDRLVYNEQFF
- | TRBJ1-4 | TRBV21-1 | - | TGTGCCAGCAGCAGGGCACAGGGGGAAGGTGAAAAACTGTTTTTT | CASSRAQGEGEKLFF
few | TRBJ2-7 | TRBV2 | TRBD1 | TGTGCCAGCAGACCTCGGCTGACAGGGGCGAATGCCTACGAGCAGTACTTC | CASRPRLTGANAYEQYF
- | TRBJ2-1 | TRBV7-9 | TRBD1 | TGTGCCAGCAGCTTAGGGCGCGGGACAGGGGATGTCTTC | CASSLGRGTGDVF
- | TRBJ1-4 | TRBV7-8 | - | TGTGCCAGCATCGGGGCTTGGGGGAATAATGAAAAACTGTTTTTT | CASIGAWGNNEKLFF
once | TRBJ2-1 | TRBV19 | TRBD2 | TGTGCCAGTAGTATAACCCTAGCGGGCCCGGAGGAGTTCTTC | CASSITLAGPEEFF
- | TRBJ2-1 | TRBV28 | TRBD2 | TGTGCCAGCAGTCCGACTAGCGGGTTTTACAATGAGCAGTTCTTC | CASSPTSGFYNEQFF
- | TRBJ1-5 | TRBV27 | - | TGTGCCAGCAGTTTACTAGGGTCACTGACTCAGCCCCAGCATTTT | CASSLLGSLTQPQHF
- | TRBJ2-4 | TRBV2 | TRBD1 | TGTGCCAGCAGTGAACGAGTGCAGCGACAGGGGGCAAACATTCAGTACTTC | CASSERVQRQGANIQYF
- | TRBJ1-2 | TRBV5-1 | TRBD1 | TGCGCCAGCAGCGTACAGGGGGTCGGAAACTATGGCTACACCTTC | CASSVQGVGNYGYTF
- | TRBJ2-7 | TRBV10-3 | TRBD1 | TGTGCCATCAGTGAGGGCAGGGGGTACGAGCAGTACTTC | CAISEGRGYEQYF
- | TRBJ2-1 | TRBV4-3 | - | TGCGCCAGCAGCCAAGATCGGGGCCCTAATCACTCCGGGTATGGCAATGAGCAGTTCTTC | CASSQDRGPNHSGYGNEQFF
- | TRBJ2-5 | TRBV10-1 | TRBD2 | TGCGCCAGCAGTGAGTCGGGACTAGCGGGAGGCCCGTACCAAGAGACCCAGTACTTC | CASSESGLAGGPYQETQYF
- | TRBJ2-2 | TRBV5-1 | - | TGCGCCAGCAGCTTGGCCAACGGGGCCGGGGAGCTGTTTTTT | CASSLANGAGELFF
- | TRBJ1-5 | TRBV30 | - | TGTGCCTGGAGTATAGGTTGGCGGTTTAGCAATCAGCCCCAGCATTTT | CAWSIGWRFSNQPQHF
- | TRBJ1-1 | TRBV28 | TRBD1 | TGTGCCAGCAGCTCAACCGGGACAGGGGAATTTCTGAACACTGAAGCTTTCTTT | CASSSTGTGEFLNTEAFF
once | TRBJ1-5 | TRBV6-6 | - | TGTGCCAGCAGTTACCCGGGTGTCAATCAGCCCCAGCATTTT | CASSYPGVNQPQHF
- | TRBJ2-7 | TRBV10-3 | TRBD2 | TGTGCCATCAGGAAGGGACTAGCGGGAGATCGCTCCTACGAGCAGTACTTC | CAIRKGLAGDRSYEQYF
- | TRBJ2-1 | TRBV4-1 | - | TGCGCCAGCAGCCAAGAAACAGGAGGGGGGAATGAGCAGTTCTTC | CASSQETGGGNEQFF
- | TRBJ1-1 | TRBV4-1 | - | TGCGCCAGCAGCCAATTGGGGGCCGACACTGAAGCTTTCTTT | CASSQLGADTEAFF
- | TRBJ1-2 | TRBV6-1 | - | TGTGCCAGCAGTGAAGTCCCAGCCATTAACTATGGCTACACCTTC | CASSEVPAINYGYTF
- | TRBJ2-7 | TRBV30 | - | TGTGCCTGGAGTAGACAGGTAAGCGGCGAGCAGTACTTC | CAWSRQVSGEQYF
- | TRBJ1-3 | TRBV5-1 | - | TGCGCCAGCAGCTTAGGGGAGGGATCCGGAAACACCATATATTTT | CASSLGEGSGNTIYF
- | TRBJ1-1 | TRBV7-9 | - | TGTGCCAGCAGCTTATTTGAGGAGGGGACTGAAGCTTTCTTT | CASSLFEEGTEAFF
- | TRBJ1-5 | TRBV1 | - | TGCACCAGCCCCGGAACAGGGGGCAATCAGCCCCAGCATTTT | CTSPGTGGNQPQHF
- | TRBJ2-7 | TRBV2 | TRBD2 | TGTGCCAGCAGTCCAGCCGGGACTATAGACGAGCAGTACTTC | CASSPAGTIDEQYF
- | TRBJ2-3 | TRBV2 | - | TGTGCCAGCAGTGAGTCTGGCGATACGCAGTATTTT | CASSESGDTQYF
- | TRBJ2-7 | TRBV4-1 | - | TGCGCCAGCAGCCAGGAGGGACTGAAGGACGAGCAGTACTTC | CASSQEGLKDEQYF
- | TRBJ2-7 | TRBV10-1 | - | TGCGCCAGCAGTGATGACTCGTCTAGCTCCTACGAGCAGTACTTC | CASSDDSSSSYEQYF
few | TRBJ2-7 | TRBV28 | - | TGTGCCAGCAGTTTGTCTAGCTGGGGCGAGCAGTACTTC | CASSLSSWGEQYF
once | TRBJ1-4 | TRBV18 | - | TGTGCCAGCTCAAGGGGGTTCGGTGAAAAACTGTTTTTT | CASSRGFGEKLFF
- | TRBJ1-2 | TRBV7-3 | - | TGTGCCAGCAGCCCCTATAAGGGGGGCGGGGGCTACACCTTC | CASSPYKGGGGYTF
once | TRBJ2-5 | TRBV4-1 | - | TGCGCCAGCAGCCAAGTGTTAGCCGGGTACCAAGAGACCCAGTACTTC | CASSQVLAGYQETQYF
- | TRBJ1-6 | TRBV25-1 | - | TGTGCCAGCAGTGATTTTGCCCCTAATTCACCCCTCCACTTT | CASSDFAPNSPLHF
- | TRBJ1-1 | TRBV6-1 | - | TGTGCCAGCAAAACGGGACAGAACACTGAAGCTTTCTTT | CASKTGQNTEAFF
- | TRBJ1-3 | TRBV5-5 | - | TGTGCCAGCAGCCCCACGGAATGGGGAAACACCATATATTTT | CASSPTEWGNTIYF